A selection of T cell receptor beta chains follows, all from one sample in a study of human CD8 memory T cell subsets. No DNA is given; TCRdb re-called the 5' RACE reads and lists each CDR3 protein once. The sample table includes 15,000 to 20,000 distinct CDR3 sequences. The specimen was CD8+ stem-like memory T cells (TSCM and TCM) sorted from PBMCs. Receptors were obtained from a human donor in good health. CDR3s include the opening cysteine and the closing phenylalanine or tryptophan. The order of the fields is J gene, clone size, V gene, CDR3 protein. Not all rows give a size; the values are once, few, many and, for expanded clones, a class.

J gene: TRBJ2-2; clone size: .; V gene: TRBV27; CDR3 protein: CASSPLTNGGPGELFF
J gene: TRBJ2-7; clone size: medium-sized; V gene: TRBV7-8; CDR3 protein: CASSFSGASDEQYF
J gene: TRBJ1-2; clone size: .; V gene: TRBV7-9; CDR3 protein: CASSAGQGSANYGYTF
J gene: TRBJ1-5; clone size: .; V gene: TRBV10-2; CDR3 protein: CAGGESNQPQHF
J gene: TRBJ2-7; clone size: .; V gene: TRBV5-1; CDR3 protein: CASSYRTAYEQYF
J gene: TRBJ1-1; clone size: .; V gene: TRBV5-1; CDR3 protein: CASSSDRGTEAFF
J gene: TRBJ2-7; clone size: .; V gene: TRBV4-3; CDR3 protein: CASSQDRSYEQYF
J gene: TRBJ1-1; clone size: medium-sized; V gene: TRBV19; CDR3 protein: CASSVGNTEAFF
J gene: TRBJ2-7; clone size: .; V gene: TRBV4-1; CDR3 protein: CASSDWRTSGSYEQYF
J gene: TRBJ1-2; clone size: .; V gene: TRBV6-5; CDR3 protein: CASSVVGDGYTF
J gene: TRBJ2-1; clone size: .; V gene: TRBV12-3/TRBV12-4; CDR3 protein: CALRGSGGINEQFF
J gene: TRBJ2-4; clone size: .; V gene: TRBV24-1; CDR3 protein: CATSDLAGRIQYF
J gene: TRBJ2-4; clone size: medium-sized; V gene: TRBV7-2; CDR3 protein: CASSFEGIIQYF
J gene: TRBJ2-5; clone size: .; V gene: TRBV12-3/TRBV12-4; CDR3 protein: CASSSRDWETQYF
J gene: TRBJ2-7; clone size: .; V gene: TRBV4-3; CDR3 protein: CASSQERTGGLEQYF
J gene: TRBJ2-1; clone size: .; V gene: TRBV29-1; CDR3 protein: CSVTGGDYNEQFF
J gene: TRBJ2-3; clone size: .; V gene: TRBV19; CDR3 protein: CASSTSGTDTQYF
J gene: TRBJ2-7; clone size: .; V gene: TRBV4-3; CDR3 protein: CASSQDQGGSYEQYF
J gene: TRBJ2-7; clone size: medium-sized; V gene: TRBV29-1; CDR3 protein: CSVIHRGRYEQYF
J gene: TRBJ2-3; clone size: .; V gene: TRBV11-2; CDR3 protein: CASSFKLSWDRTSTDTQYF
J gene: TRBJ1-2; clone size: .; V gene: TRBV7-9; CDR3 protein: CASSLAGDRVYGYTF
J gene: TRBJ1-2; clone size: medium-sized; V gene: TRBV7-8; CDR3 protein: CASSLGAGGYGYTF